These 32 T cell receptor beta chains came from one sample sequenced in a study of T-cell reconstitution after alpha-beta-depleted transplantation in children (dated by TCRdb to between 2015 and 2016). The sample's treatment or condition label, in plain terms: allogeneic hematopoietic cell transplantation with graft depleted of TCRalphabeta T cells and CD19 B cells. The library came from PCR. The sequencer listed for this sample is Illumina HiSeq 2500. To normalize quantification of the TCRbeta repertoire, the TCR libraries were built with molecular barcoding that relied on unique molecular identifiers. The public reads were reprocessed in TCRdb via fastp at Q25 and MiXCR, keeping in-frame beta chains. Every distinct CDR3 protein forms one entry, paired with its most common genes and DNA. A total of 250,000 to 400,000 distinct CDR3 sequences appear in this sample, roughly 21% of them only once. 10% to 11% of the sample lies in the top ten.

Here the sequenced sample was PBMCs, mostly from graft donor cells, taken 180 days after TCRalphabeta/CD19-depleted stem cell transplant. The receptors here all came from a male patient younger than 18 who had a stem cell transplant for acute lymphoblastic leukemia, so the T cells may come from the graft donor.

J is TRBJ2-3 and V is TRBV5-1; D is unclear. Germline assignment: CDR1 SGHRS and CDR2 YFSETQ. V lost 7 bases, J lost 2 bases, and 14 bases lay in between. The CDR3 sequence is 14 residues long. CDR3 in DNA: TGCGCCAGCGCTACAGTCCCCTCCACAGATACGCAGTATTTT. Amino acids: CASATVPSTDTQYF.

The chain recombines TRBV3-1 with TRBJ2-5, with 7 bases aligning to TRBD2. Per germline, CDR1 LGHDT and CDR2 YNNKEL (reference sequence). The CDR3 has 16 residues. J gave up 5 bases and V 1 base, and 10 bases lay outside the gene matches. The CDR3 is CASSQGERLAGETQYF. The CDR3 bases are TGTGCCAGCAGCCAAGGAGAGAGACTAGCCGGTGAGACCCAGTACTTC.

The CDR3 protein is CSVERLAGYQETQYF. CDR3 nucleotides: TGCAGCGTTGAAAGACTAGCCGGGTACCAAGAGACCCAGTACTTC. The rearrangement uses TRBV29-1 and TRBJ2-5; 7 bases are a match to TRBD2. Germline values: CDR1 SQVTM, CDR2 ANQGSEA. The CDR3 sequence is 15 residues long. The J segment lost 0 bases and the V segment lost 2 bases, leaving 6 bases of the junction unmatched.

The sample holds a few counts of this clonotype. The chain couples TRBV11-3 to TRBJ2-7; D gene ambiguous. Per the germline V gene, CDR1 is SGHNT and CDR2 is YENEEA. Trimming removed 0 bases from V and 2 bases from J, with 17 bases in between. The length of the CDR3 is 17 residues. In DNA form, the CDR3 reads TGTGCCAGCAGCTTAGATAGGAGTGAACGGCTTACCTACGAGCAGTACTTC. Protein: CASSLDRSERLTYEQYF.

Many counts were recorded for this clonotype. V is TRBV7-8 and J is TRBJ2-7; 12 positions match TRBD2. After removal of 7 bases from V and 3 bases from J, the junction contained 7 bases not matched to a gene. This CDR3 contains 15 residues. Germline CDR1 is SGHVS and CDR2 is FQNEAQ. As DNA, the CDR3 is TGTGCCAGCAACCGCGGACTAGCGGGACTCTACGAGCAGTACTTC. This encodes CASNRGLAGLYEQYF.

This clonotype was observed a single time. J is TRBJ2-1 and V is TRBV7-9, with TRBD2 identical over 7 bases. The CDR3 is made up of 14 amino acids. After removal of 8 bases from V and 8 bases from J, the junction contained 12 bases not matched to a gene. Germline lookup yields CDR1 SEHNR and CDR2 FQNEAQ (reference sequence). CDR3 sequence (DNA): TGTGCCAGCGAAAGGGCGGGAGTAAGTGATGAGCAGTTCTTC. Protein: CASERAGVSDEQFF.

V and J are TRBV7-6 and TRBJ2-7, with 8 bases matching TRBD1. Trimming cost V 5 bases and J 2 bases; bases outside gene matches: 5. Per the germline V gene, CDR1 is SGHVS and CDR2 is FNYEAQ. The CDR3 contains 14 residues. In DNA, the CDR3 is TGTGCCAGCAGCGGAGGGACAGGAACCTACGAGCAGTACTTC. Its protein product is CASSGGTGTYEQYF.

The chain carries TRBV5-1 and TRBJ2-5, with D perhaps TRBD1 or TRBD2 (5 bases each). V was clipped by 1 base and J by 3 bases, with 13 bases between them. The V gene's germline CDR1 is SGHRS and CDR2 YFSETQ. The CDR3 consists of 15 residues. CDR3 nucleotide sequence: TGCGCCAGCAGCTTGACGGGACGCACAAAAGAGACCCAGTACTTC. It encodes CASSLTGRTKETQYF.

The CDR3: CASSYRGQVNQPQHF. The CDR3 bases are TGTGCCAGCAGTTACCGGGGACAGGTCAATCAGCCCCAGCATTTT. This chain uses TRBV6-5 with TRBJ1-5; 8 positions match TRBD1. V was pared by 2 bases and J by 3 bases, with 3 bases of the junction left unmatched. The CDR3 runs to 15 residues. Germline values: CDR1 MNHEY, CDR2 SVGAGI.

The sample holds a few counts of this clonotype. The chain joins TRBV7-9 to TRBJ2-1; no clear D. Germline assignment: CDR1 SEHNR and CDR2 FQNEAQ (reference sequence). CDR3 size: 16 residues. Trimming left V 5 bases short and J 0 bases short, with 14 bases between. As DNA, the CDR3 is TGTGCCAGCAGCCCCTCGGTCACCAGCTCCTACAATGAGCAGTTCTTC. This sequence encodes CASSPSVTSSYNEQFF.

The chain recombines TRBV13 with TRBJ2-7; 9 positions agree with TRBD2. The trim removed 0 bases at V and 2 bases at J, leaving 8 bases unmatched. Germline CDR1 is PRHDT and CDR2 is FYEKMQ (reference sequence). The CDR3 sequence is 17 residues long. Written as DNA, the CDR3 is TGTGCCAGCAGCTTAGGCCTCCTAGCGGGGACGCCCTACGAGCAGTACTTC. Residues: CASSLGLLAGTPYEQYF.

CDR3 sequence (DNA): TGTGCCACCAGCACAAGACCGTGGGAGACCCAGTACTTC. Translation: CATSTRPWETQYF. The chain employs TRBV15 and TRBJ2-5; D unresolved. There are 13 residues in the CDR3. Trimming stripped 4 bases from V and 5 bases from J, with 11 bases between. Germline CDR1 is LNHNV and CDR2 is YYDKDF (reference sequence).

V usage is TRBV5-4 and J usage is TRBJ2-3; maybe TRBD1 (5 bases). The CDR3 runs 14 residues. V gave up 4 bases and J gave up 4 bases, with 13 bases separating them. Germline V gives CDR1 SGHNT, CDR2 YYREEE (reference sequence). CDR3 sequence (DNA): TGTGCCAGCAGCGCCTACAGGAGCGCAGATACGCAGTATTTT. Protein: CASSAYRSADTQYF.

This rearrangement joins TRBV4-1 to TRBJ2-3; D not certain. CDR1 and CDR2 from the germline V gene are MGHRA and YSYEKL. There are 14 residues in the CDR3. V lost 2 bases and J 10 bases, leaving 16 bases between the germline ends. The CDR3, as DNA: TGCGCCAGCAGCCAAATAGGAATAATGGTCGCGCAGTATTTT. Protein sequence: CASSQIGIMVAQYF.

The CDR3 sequence is CSAREYRDQPQHF. CDR3 sequence (DNA): TGCAGTGCTAGAGAGTACCGGGATCAGCCCCAGCATTTT. The chain carries TRBV20-1 and TRBJ1-5; no clear D. Germline-derived CDR1 and CDR2 are DFQATT and SNEGSKA (reference sequence). The CDR3 contains 13 residues. The V end was cut by 0 bases, the J end by 5 bases, with 8 bases between.

The rearrangement joins TRBV7-6 to TRBJ2-2, with D perhaps TRBD1 (5 bases). The CDR3 sequence is 14 residues long. CDR1 and CDR2 from the germline V gene are SGHVS and FNYEAQ. V dropped 3 bases and J dropped 2 bases, with 7 bases sitting between them. This chain's CDR3 is CASSFRGNTGELFF. DNA for the CDR3: TGTGCCAGCAGCTTTAGGGGAAACACCGGGGAGCTGTTTTTT. The full variable domain, with the rest looked up from reference TRBV7-6 and TRBJ2-2, is GAGVSQSPRYKVTKRGQDVALRCDPISGHVSLYWYRQALGQGPEFLTYFNYEAQQDKSGLPNDRFSAERPEGSISTLTIQRTEQRDSAMYRCASSFRGNTGELFFGEGSRLTVL.

V gene TRBV24-1 combines with J gene TRBJ2-7; D remains unclear. Germline V gene data show CDR1 as KGHDR and CDR2 as SFDVKD. Deletions cut 2 bases from V and 11 bases from J, with 21 bases between. The CDR3 loop spans 15 amino acids. CDR3 nucleotide sequence: TGTGCCACCAGTGATTCCCCGACGGTTAATCCTACGAAGTACTTC. Its protein product is CATSDSPTVNPTKYF.

For the CDR3, the DNA is TGTGCCAGCAGCGTAGGCCAGAGCCATCAGCCCCAGCATTTT. Encoded protein: CASSVGQSHQPQHF. The rearrangement uses TRBV9 and TRBJ1-5; D ambiguous. Trimming pared 0 bases from V and 5 bases from J, leaving 9 bases between. Germline loops: CDR1 SGDLS, CDR2 YYNGEE. The CDR3 has 14 residues.

There are a few counts of this clonotype. The CDR3 DNA reads TGCGCCAGCAGCTTGCTGGCCCTTAGTACAGATACGCAGTATTTT. As protein: CASSLLALSTDTQYF. The chain couples TRBV5-1 to TRBJ2-3; D unresolved. Germline CDR1 and CDR2: SGHRS and YFSETQ. The CDR3 is 15 residues long. With 1 base removed from V and 3 bases from J, the gap between germline ends came to 12 bases.

This clonotype was detected only a few times. The V gene is TRBV24-1, the J gene TRBJ1-2; TRBD1 matches 8 bases. The CDR3 is 15 amino acids. V lost 2 bases to trimming and J lost 8 bases; unmatched junction nucleotides: 9. CDR1 is KGHDR, CDR2 SFDVKD, per germline. CDR3 DNA sequence: TGTGCCACCAGTGATTGGACAGGGACGGAGGAAGGCTACACCTTC. Protein sequence: CATSDWTGTEEGYTF.

The DNA of the CDR3 is TGCAGCGTTGAGAGGGTTCGCACTGAAGCTTTCTTT. This sequence encodes CSVERVRTEAFF. The rearrangement joins TRBV29-1 to TRBJ1-1; no firm D call. Germline V gives CDR1 SQVTM, CDR2 ANQGSEA. CDR3 length equals 12 residues. V was trimmed by 3 bases and J by 4 bases, leaving 9 bases between them.

The chain couples TRBV5-4 to TRBJ2-2; 8 bases are shared with TRBD2. The V gene's germline CDR1 is SGHNT and CDR2 YYREEE (reference sequence). The CDR3 consists of 16 residues. V was pared by 4 bases and J by 4 bases, with 9 bases of the junction left unmatched. CDR3 protein: CASSLGTGGPTGELFF. CDR3 in DNA: TGTGCCAGCAGCCTGGGGACGGGAGGGCCCACCGGGGAGCTGTTTTTT.

In this sample, this clonotype turned up a few times. The gene calls are TRBV5-1 and TRBJ2-1; D is possibly TRBD1 or TRBD2 (7 bases each). The germline V gene encodes CDR1 SGHRS and CDR2 YFSETQ. Trimming cost V 3 bases and J 12 bases, with 16 bases left between them. This CDR3 is 13 amino acids long. CDR3 DNA sequence: TGCGCCAGCAGCTGGATGCCAGGGGGGGGGCAGTTCTTC. It yields the protein CASSWMPGGGQFF.

CDR3 nucleotides: TGTGCCAGCAGTTTCGGGACAGGACTTTTTTACAATGAGCAGTTCTTC. It is translated as CASSFGTGLFYNEQFF. V is TRBV12-3 or TRBV12-4 and J is TRBJ2-1; 8 nucleotides agree with TRBD1. V dropped 3 bases and J dropped 4; count of bases not matched to a gene: 8. This CDR3 is built from 16 residues.

V gene TRBV3-1 combines with J gene TRBJ2-1; D may match TRBD1 or TRBD2 (5 bases each). CDR1 and CDR2 from the germline V gene are LGHDT and YNNKEL (reference sequence). CDR3 length equals 18 residues. Between the trimmed V and J ends, which lost 1 base and 4 bases, there was a span of 20 bases. CDR3 region: CASSQGKSGPWGYNEQFF. In DNA form, the CDR3 reads TGTGCCAGCAGCCAAGGCAAGTCAGGGCCCTGGGGGTACAATGAGCAGTTCTTC.

The rearrangement links TRBV5-6 to TRBJ2-7, with 7 bases fitting TRBD1. The CDR3 runs 15 residues. J lost 3 bases, V lost 4 bases, and 10 bases had no gene match. CDR1 is SGHDT, CDR2 YYEEEE, per germline. The CDR3 region is CASSPSGTDYYEQYF. For the CDR3, the DNA is TGTGCCAGCAGCCCGTCCGGGACAGACTACTACGAGCAGTACTTC. Using reference TRBV5-6 and TRBJ2-7 for the parts outside the CDR3, the full variable domain is DAGVTQSPTHLIKTRGQQVTLRCSPKSGHDTVSWYQQALGQGPQFIFQYYEEEERQRGNFPDRFSGHQFPNYSSELNVNALLLGDSALYLCASSPSGTDYYEQYFGPGTRLTVT.

The CDR3: CASSLIGQSYEQYF. As DNA, the CDR3 is TGCGCCAGCAGCTTGATCGGACAGAGCTACGAGCAGTACTTC. The gene calls are TRBV5-1 and TRBJ2-7, with a tentative D call TRBD1 (6 bases). CDR1 is SGHRS, CDR2 YFSETQ, per germline. The V gene lost 1 base and the J gene lost 3 bases, with 11 bases spanning the gap. The CDR3 is 14 amino acids.

This clonotype came up many times. This rearrangement joins TRBV5-5 to TRBJ2-5, with a weak D call TRBD1 (6 bases). Germline CDR1 SGHKS, CDR2 YYEKEE (reference sequence). CDR3 length: 15 amino acids. V was pared by 2 bases and J by 3 bases, with 14 bases between. This CDR3 reads CASSLLTGLKETQYF. The CDR3 DNA follows: TGTGCCAGCAGCTTACTTACAGGGCTCAAAGAGACCCAGTACTTC.

This clonotype has only a few counts. This chain connects TRBV20-1 to TRBJ2-3, with unresolved D. The V end was cut by 6 bases, the J end by 5 bases, with 12 bases between. This CDR3 region has 12 residues. The germline V gene encodes CDR1 DFQATT and CDR2 SNEGSKA (reference sequence). This CDR3 reads CSAAPRLDTQYF. The CDR3 nucleotides are TGCAGTGCCGCGCCCCGATTAGATACGCAGTATTTT.

This sequence joins TRBV5-8 and TRBJ1-5; perhaps TRBD1 as D (5 bases). This CDR3 contains 16 residues. CDR1 is SGHTS and CDR2 is YDEGEE in the germline V gene. Trimming left V 7 bases short and J 5 bases short, with 22 bases between. CDR3 sequence (DNA): TGTGCCAGCGCCGGGGGGGTGGCCTACAAGGATCAGCCCCAGCATTTT. It codes for CASAGGVAYKDQPQHF.

V gene TRBV7-2 combines with J gene TRBJ1-4; D unresolved. The CDR3 contains 14 residues. Germline lookup yields CDR1 SGHTA and CDR2 FQGNSA. V lost 7 bases, J lost 4 bases, and 13 bases lay in between. The CDR3, as DNA: TGTGCCAGCACGGCGGCGGTGGATAATGAAAAACTGTTTTTT. It codes for CASTAAVDNEKLFF.

Only a few counts were recorded for this clonotype. J is TRBJ2-5 and V is TRBV11-2; 7 bases match TRBD1. Germline loops: CDR1 SGHAT, CDR2 FQNNGV. This CDR3 contains 15 residues. With V trimmed by 5 bases and J by 2 bases, 8 bases remained unmatched. The CDR3 protein is CASSLRQGFQETQYF. The CDR3 DNA follows: TGTGCCAGCAGCCTCCGACAGGGTTTTCAAGAGACCCAGTACTTC.